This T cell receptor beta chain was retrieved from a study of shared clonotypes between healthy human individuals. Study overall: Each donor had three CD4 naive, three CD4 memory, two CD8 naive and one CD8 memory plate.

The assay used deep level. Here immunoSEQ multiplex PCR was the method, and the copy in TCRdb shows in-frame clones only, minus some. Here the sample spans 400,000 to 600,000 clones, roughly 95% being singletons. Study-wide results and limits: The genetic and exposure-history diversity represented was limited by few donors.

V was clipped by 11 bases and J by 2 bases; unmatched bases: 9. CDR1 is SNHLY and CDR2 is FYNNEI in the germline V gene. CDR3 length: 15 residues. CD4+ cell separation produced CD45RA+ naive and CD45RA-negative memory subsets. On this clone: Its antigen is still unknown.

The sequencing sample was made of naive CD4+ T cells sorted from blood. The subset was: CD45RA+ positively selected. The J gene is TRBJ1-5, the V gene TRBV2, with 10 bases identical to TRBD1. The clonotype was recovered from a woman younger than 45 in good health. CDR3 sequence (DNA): TGTGCCTCCGGGACAGGGGCGGTAGGCAATCAGCCCCAGCATTTT. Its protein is CASGTGAVGNQPQHF. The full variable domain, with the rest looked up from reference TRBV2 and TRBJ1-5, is EPEVTQTPSHQVTQMGQEVILRCVPISNHLYFYWYRQILGQKVEFLVSFYNNEISEKSEIFDDQFSVERPDGSNFTLKIRSTKLEDSAMYFCASGTGAVGNQPQHFGDGTRLSIL.